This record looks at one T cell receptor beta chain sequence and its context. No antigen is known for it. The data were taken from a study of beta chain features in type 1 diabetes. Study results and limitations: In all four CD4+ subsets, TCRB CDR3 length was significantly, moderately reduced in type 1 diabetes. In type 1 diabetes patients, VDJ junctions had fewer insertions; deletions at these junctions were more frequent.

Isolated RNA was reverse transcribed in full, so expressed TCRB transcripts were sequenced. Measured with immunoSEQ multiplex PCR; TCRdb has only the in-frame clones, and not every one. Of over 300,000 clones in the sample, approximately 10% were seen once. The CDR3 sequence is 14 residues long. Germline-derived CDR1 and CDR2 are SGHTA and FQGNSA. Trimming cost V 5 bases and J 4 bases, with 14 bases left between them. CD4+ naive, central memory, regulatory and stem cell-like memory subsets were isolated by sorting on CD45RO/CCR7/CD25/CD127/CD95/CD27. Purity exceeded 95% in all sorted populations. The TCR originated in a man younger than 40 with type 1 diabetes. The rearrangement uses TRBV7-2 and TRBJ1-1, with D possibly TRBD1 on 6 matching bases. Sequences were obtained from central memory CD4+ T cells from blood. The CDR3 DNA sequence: TGTGCCAGCAGCCAACACAGGGATGTCACTGAAGCTTTCTTT. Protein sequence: CASSQHRDVTEAFF.